Given below is one T cell receptor (beta chain) in context. The antigen remains undetermined. The data belong to a study of T-cell memory formation after mild COVID-19. Study summary: Across donors, TCR clusters were largely donor specific. Study-wide results and limits: Confirmation of SARS-CoV-2 specificity was lacking for second-wave clones peaking day 37. For contracting clones, CD4+ ones sat mainly in CM and EM, CD8+ in EMRA.

In TCRdb, the 5' RACE reads were re-called with MiXCR into one record per CDR3 protein. Found here are 250,000 to 300,000 distinct CDR3 sequences, approximately 15% of them singletons; the top ten hold over 20%. The CDR3 loop spans 13 amino acids. Trimming shortened V by 7 bases and J by 0 bases, and 9 bases separated the two germline ends. The specimen sequenced was PBMCs or a T cell subset sorted from them (not recorded which). The J gene is TRBJ1-2, the V gene TRBV12-3 or TRBV12-4; D might be TRBD1 (5 bases). This clonotype was obtained from a man between 18 and 35 years old who had mild COVID-19 (a few samples of this study predate the infection). Cell type and time point are not known. The CDR3 is CASMGGANYGYTF. The CDR3 DNA reads TGTGCCAGCATGGGGGGGGCTAACTATGGCTACACCTTC.